This T cell receptor (beta chain) came from a study of cytomegalovirus exposure and HLA in healthy donors. PCR primers comprised 60 Vbeta and 13 Jbeta primers. Sequencing used immunoSEQ multiplex PCR; TCRdb keeps in-frame clones, though not all of them. There are fewer than 350,000 clones in the sample; 80% to 90% occur only once, and around 2.1% lies in the top ten. The V gene's germline CDR1 is SGHRS and CDR2 YFSETQ. The CDR3 sequence is 12 residues long. The V gene lost 0 bases and the J gene lost 5 bases, with 5 bases spanning the gap. This receptor was taken from a woman aged 18-29 years in good health and CMV-seronegative. The material sequenced was PBMCs. The gene calls are TRBV5-1 and TRBJ2-5; D not resolved. The CDR3, as DNA: TGCGCCAGCAGCTTGGCCGAGGAGACCCAGTACTTC. It is translated as CASSLAEETQYF.